The next 27 T cell receptor beta chains were all read from a single sample in a study of blood T cell repertoires in COVID-19. Assay used: immunoSEQ multiplex PCR; TCRdb lists only in-frame clones, some missing. The repertoire has approximately 190,000 clones, 75% to 90% of them found once; the top ten carry approximately 6.5%. The specimen sequenced was peripheral blood. These receptors originate from a woman aged 40 to 49 with acute or convalescent COVID-19.

This sequence joins TRBV25-1 and TRBJ1-4; a possible D gene is TRBD1 (6 bases). The CDR3 contains 15 residues. The germline V gene has CDR1 MGHDK and CDR2 SYGVNS. Between the trimmed V and J ends, which lost 4 bases and 8 bases, there was a span of 17 bases. This CDR3 reads CASSATGLLSEKLFF. In nucleotides, the CDR3 is TGTGCCAGCAGTGCAACAGGGTTGTTGAGCGAAAAACTGTTTTTT.

This rearrangement joins TRBV27 to TRBJ1-6; unclear D gene. Germline values: CDR1 MNHEY, CDR2 SMNVEV (reference sequence). V dropped 2 bases and J dropped 3 bases, with 5 bases sitting between them. The CDR3 covers 14 residues. The CDR3 reads CASSLPIYNSPLHF. The CDR3 nucleotides read TGTGCCAGCAGTTTACCAATCTATAATTCACCCCTCCACTTT.

The V gene is TRBV28, the J gene TRBJ1-5, with 9 bases aligning to TRBD1. The CDR3 is 15 residues long. J lost 4 bases, V lost 6 bases, and 7 bases had no gene match. Per germline, CDR1 MDHEN and CDR2 SYDVKM. CDR3 sequence: CASSSTGGWNQPQHF. DNA for the CDR3: TGTGCCAGCAGCTCCACAGGGGGCTGGAATCAGCCCCAGCATTTT.

J is TRBJ2-1 and V is TRBV18; 9 nucleotides match TRBD2. The CDR3 is 16 amino acids. V shed 2 bases and J 5 bases; nucleotides not matched to a gene: 7. The germline V gene encodes CDR1 KGHSH and CDR2 LQKENI. The CDR3 DNA reads as TGTGCCAGCTCACCAATAGCGGGGGCCCGCAACAATGAGCAGTTCTTC. It specifies CASSPIAGARNNEQFF.

The gene calls are TRBV29-1 and TRBJ2-2; D ambiguous. CDR1 is SQVTM, CDR2 ANQGSEA, per germline. CDR3 length: 15 residues. The V end lost 5 bases, the J end lost 1 base, and 14 bases lay between the germline ends. The DNA of the CDR3 is TGCAGCGTTCTCTACGCAAGTGGGAACACCGGGGAGCTGTTTTTT. Its protein is CSVLYASGNTGELFF.

The V gene is TRBV25-1, the J gene TRBJ1-3, with 9 nucleotides matching TRBD1. The CDR3 totals 13 residues. CDR1 is MGHDK, CDR2 SYGVNS, per germline. Trimming at V came to 8 bases and at J to 8 bases, leaving 7 bases not matched to a gene. CDR3 amino acids: CASSEGQGDTIYF. DNA for the CDR3: TGTGCCAGCTCCGAGGGACAGGGAGACACCATATATTTT.

The chain couples TRBV19 to TRBJ2-7; D not resolved. V gave up 3 bases and J gave up 0 bases, with 6 bases separating them. Germline loops: CDR1 LNHDA, CDR2 SQIVND (reference sequence). The CDR3 is 13 residues long. The CDR3 loop reads CASSMGVSYEQYF. The CDR3 DNA sequence: TGTGCCAGTAGTATGGGCGTCTCCTACGAGCAGTACTTC.

The rearrangement uses TRBV3-1 (or the pseudogene TRBV3-2) and TRBJ2-5, with TRBD2 matching over 13 bases. Germline V gives CDR1 LGHDT, CDR2 YNNKEL (reference sequence). The CDR3 runs to 16 residues. Unmatched junction bases numbered 4, after V lost 4 bases and J lost 2 bases. The CDR3 coding sequence is TGTGCCAGCAGCCGACTAGCGGGGGGTATACAAGAGACCCAGTACTTC. Its translation: CASSRLAGGIQETQYF.

V usage is TRBV18 and J usage is TRBJ2-1, with TRBD1 as a possible D gene (6 bases). Germline assignment: CDR1 KGHSH and CDR2 LQKENI. V was trimmed by 0 bases and J by 9 bases, leaving 18 bases between them. This CDR3 comprises 16 residues. For the CDR3, the DNA is TGTGCCAGCTCACCACCTCTGGACAGAACCTCGGGTGAGCAGTTCTTC. Its translation: CASSPPLDRTSGEQFF.

This clone was seen only a few times. The V call is TRBV5-5, the J call TRBJ2-7; 7 positions match TRBD2. V lost 3 bases to trimming and J lost 5 bases; unmatched junction nucleotides: 11. The CDR3 is made up of 15 amino acids. Germline CDR1 reads SGHKS; CDR2 reads YYEKEE (reference sequence). In nucleotides, the CDR3 is TGTGCCAGCAGCTGGAACCGGGACTACAGCCACGAGCAGTACTTC. Encoded protein: CASSWNRDYSHEQYF.

The CDR3 spells CATSDFKRGRAGELFF. The CDR3 nucleotides are TGTGCCACCAGTGATTTCAAAAGGGGGCGAGCCGGGGAGCTGTTTTTT. V is TRBV24-1 and J is TRBJ2-2, with 7 nucleotides matching TRBD1. J was trimmed by 6 bases and V by 1 base; bases with no gene match: 7. The germline CDR1 and CDR2 sequences are KGHDR and SFDVKD. The CDR3 totals 16 residues.

The chain links TRBV20-1 to TRBJ1-2; the match to TRBD1 covers 7 bases. The CDR3 contains 19 residues. V was clipped by 3 bases and J by 0 bases; unmatched bases: 19. CDR1 and CDR2 (germline): DFQATT, SNEGSKA (reference sequence). The CDR3: CSASNWALGRQGPNYGYTF. The DNA of the CDR3 is TGCAGTGCTAGTAATTGGGCACTGGGACGACAGGGACCTAACTATGGCTACACCTTC.

This rearrangement joins TRBV29-1 to TRBJ2-5, with TRBD1 matching 8 bases. The CDR3 sequence is 14 residues long. Trimming removed 0 bases from V and 0 bases from J; junction bases left unmatched: 0. Germline loops: CDR1 SQVTM, CDR2 ANQGSEA. CDR3 amino acids: CSVEEDRDQETQYF. The CDR3, as DNA: TGCAGCGTTGAAGAGGACAGGGACCAAGAGACCCAGTACTTC.

J is TRBJ2-6 and V is TRBV10-2, with D perhaps matching TRBD2 (7 bases). In germline, CDR1 is WSHSY, CDR2 SAAADI. The CDR3 is made up of 16 amino acids. Trimming removed 10 bases from V and 1 base from J, with 17 bases in between. The CDR3, as DNA: TGCGCCAACAAGGGGGGGCGTTATTCTGGGGCCAACGTCCTGACTTTC. It is translated as CANKGGRYSGANVLTF.

The J gene is TRBJ1-5, the V gene TRBV7-8, with D tentatively TRBD1 (6 bases). Germline values: CDR1 SGHVS, CDR2 FQNEAQ. This CDR3 is 15 amino acids long. Trimming removed 2 bases from V and 3 bases from J, with 11 bases in between. CDR3 residues: CASSLYQGPNQPQHF. CDR3 DNA sequence: TGTGCCAGCAGCTTATATCAGGGGCCCAATCAGCCCCAGCATTTT.

V and J are TRBV24-1 and TRBJ2-1; D remains ambiguous. V dropped 9 bases and J dropped 8 bases, with 7 bases sitting between them. There are 10 residues in the CDR3. The germline V gene encodes CDR1 KGHDR and CDR2 SFDVKD. CDR3 nucleotides: TGTGCCACCTGTACGGATGAGCAGTTCTTC. Protein product: CATCTDEQFF.

This clone was recorded only once. The gene calls are TRBV3-1 (or the pseudogene TRBV3-2) and TRBJ1-4, with 9 bases matching TRBD1. The CDR3 consists of 15 residues. Germline assignment: CDR1 LGHDT and CDR2 YNNKEL (reference sequence). V lost 7 bases, J lost 7 bases, and 10 bases stayed unmatched. For the CDR3, the DNA is TGTGCCAGCACCACTTGGGACAGGGAGGGTGAAAAACTGTTTTTT. This sequence encodes CASTTWDREGEKLFF.

V usage is TRBV20-1 and J usage is TRBJ2-7; TRBD1 might be the D (6 bases). V shed 3 bases and J shed 7 bases, with 13 bases lying between them. The CDR3 runs to 12 residues. Germline-derived CDR1 and CDR2 are DFQATT and SNEGSKA (reference sequence). The CDR3 coding sequence is TGCAGTGCTAGTACAGGGAGCCGAGAGCAGTACTTC. Its protein product is CSASTGSREQYF.

V gene TRBV27 combines with J gene TRBJ2-1, with TRBD1 identical over 11 bases. The length of the CDR3 is 16 residues. V was pared by 0 bases and J by 7 bases, with 5 bases of the junction left unmatched. The germline CDR1 and CDR2 sequences are MNHEY and SMNVEV (reference sequence). The CDR3 spells CASSLSGTGGSNEQFF. The CDR3 DNA sequence: TGTGCCAGCAGTTTATCAGGGACAGGGGGTTCTAATGAGCAGTTCTTC.

The rearrangement joins TRBV5-1 to TRBJ1-4; 8 nucleotides line up with TRBD1. Trimming at V came to 4 bases and at J to 4 bases, leaving 3 bases not matched to a gene. The CDR3 is made up of 14 amino acids. Germline V gene sequence: CDR1 SGHRS, CDR2 YFSETQ. CDR3 nucleotides: TGCGCCAGCAGCCAACAGGGGGGTAATGAAAAACTGTTTTTT. As protein: CASSQQGGNEKLFF.

This chain joins TRBV27 and TRBJ1-2, with 7 bases lining up with TRBD1. The trim removed 6 bases at V and 3 bases at J, leaving 7 bases unmatched. From germline, CDR1 is MNHEY and CDR2 SMNVEV (reference sequence). The CDR3 length is 14 residues. Here the CDR3 DNA reads TGTGCCAGCAGCACCACAGGGGAGGACTATGGCTACACCTTC. Encoded protein: CASSTTGEDYGYTF.

This chain links TRBV6-1 with TRBJ1-6; 7 bases agree with TRBD1. The germline gives CDR1 MNHNS, CDR2 SASEGT. The V gene end was trimmed by 7 bases and the J gene end by 10 bases; junction bases not matched to a gene: 13. This CDR3 has 15 amino acids. Here the CDR3 DNA reads TGTGCCAGCAACAATAACAGGGGATATTACTCACCCCTCCACTTT. Translated, it gives CASNNNRGYYSPLHF.

The V gene is TRBV30, the J gene TRBJ1-1, with TRBD1 matching 7 bases. The V gene's germline CDR1 is GTSNPN and CDR2 SVGIG (reference sequence). The CDR3 totals 13 residues. The trim removed 2 bases at V and 6 bases at J, leaving 6 bases unmatched. CDR3 region: CAWSRDRVPEAFF. The CDR3 nucleotides are TGTGCCTGGAGTCGTGACAGGGTCCCTGAAGCTTTCTTT.

The rearrangement links TRBV9 to TRBJ2-7; 12 bases match TRBD2. The CDR3 has 16 residues. CDR1 is SGDLS, CDR2 YYNGEE, per germline. J was trimmed by 7 bases and V by 0 bases; bases with no gene match: 8. CDR3 region: CASSVDRLAGVGEQYF. The CDR3 region has the DNA TGTGCCAGCAGCGTAGACCGACTAGCGGGAGTGGGGGAGCAGTACTTC.

The rearrangement links TRBV3-1 (or the pseudogene TRBV3-2) to TRBJ2-2; a weak D match, TRBD1 (6 bases). Deletions cut 3 bases from V and 4 bases from J, with 9 bases between. CDR1 LGHDT and CDR2 YNNKEL come from the germline V gene (reference sequence). This CDR3 contains 14 residues. The CDR3 DNA follows: TGTGCCAGCAGCCACCCACAGGGCACCGGGGAGCTGTTTTTT. Residues: CASSHPQGTGELFF.

The rearrangement links TRBV10-3 to TRBJ1-3, with D unresolved. This CDR3 spans 16 amino acids. V lost 3 bases and J lost 4, with 16 bases in between. Germline V gene sequence: CDR1 ENHRY, CDR2 SYGVKD. The CDR3 DNA is TGTGCCATCAGTGACGGTCCGGTAGCGGCAGGAAACACCATATATTTT. Residues: CAISDGPVAAGNTIYF.

There are a few counts of this clone. This sequence joins TRBV12-3 or TRBV12-4 and TRBJ1-2; D call uncertain. The CDR3 sequence is 12 residues long. The V end lost 1 base, the J end lost 7 bases, and 7 bases lay between the germline ends. The CDR3 DNA reads as TGTGCCAGCAGTTTAGTCCCGTCTGGCTACACCTTC. This codes for CASSLVPSGYTF.